Below, 4 T cell receptor beta chains from the same sample are listed, as sequenced in a study of blood T cell repertoires in COVID-19. Produced via immunoSEQ multiplex PCR; TCRdb's table is partial and in-frame only. The sample shows roughly 130,000 clones, 80% to 85% of them seen only once. Sequences were obtained from peripheral blood. These receptors were obtained from a woman in her twenties or thirties who had recovered from COVID-19.

The chain is built from TRBV9 and TRBJ1-5, with a possible D match to TRBD1 (5 bases). This CDR3 has 15 residues. V lost 0 bases and J 3 bases, leaving 10 bases between the germline ends. In germline, CDR1 is SGDLS, CDR2 YYNGEE. The CDR3 protein is CASSVGGGINQPQHF. CDR3 sequence (DNA): TGTGCCAGCAGCGTAGGGGGGGGAATCAATCAGCCCCAGCATTTT.

This chain links TRBV19 with TRBJ1-5; 7 positions match TRBD1. This CDR3 has 16 amino acids. V was pared by 9 bases and J by 3 bases, with 14 bases of the junction left unmatched. The germline V gene encodes CDR1 LNHDA and CDR2 SQIVND (reference sequence). DNA of the CDR3: TGTGCCAGCTGCGACAGGGTTGGGAATAACAATCAGCCCCAGCATTTT. Amino acids: CASCDRVGNNNQPQHF.

This clone was recorded many times. The V and J genes are TRBV7-9 and TRBJ1-2; a possible D gene is TRBD1 (6 bases). This CDR3 is 14 amino acids long. V lost 2 bases, J lost 3 bases, and 10 bases lay in between. CDR1 and CDR2 from the germline V gene are SEHNR and FQNEAQ (reference sequence). CDR3 DNA sequence: TGTGCCAGCAGCTTAACCAGGGGTGACTATGGCTACACCTTC. This sequence encodes CASSLTRGDYGYTF.

This rearrangement joins TRBV6-4 to TRBJ2-1; 9 positions agree with TRBD2. Germline V gene lookup returns CDR1 MRHNA and CDR2 SNTAGT. The CDR3 sequence is 13 residues long. After removal of 3 bases from V and 10 bases from J, the junction contained 4 bases not matched to a gene. CDR3 residues: CASSDKAGGEQFF. CDR3 DNA sequence: TGTGCCAGCAGTGATAAGGCGGGGGGGGAGCAGTTCTTC.